Reported below is one TCR beta chain. Its specificity is unknown. The data stem from a study of cytomegalovirus exposure and HLA in healthy donors. PCR involved 60 Vbeta and 13 Jbeta primers. Clones were sequenced by immunoSEQ multiplex PCR, and TCRdb holds only the in-frame ones, with some missing. The sample consists of around 170,000 clones, roughly 78% of them appearing once. Overall study results and limits: Researchers left out some V segments, among them TRBV6-2 and TRBV6-3, as indistinguishable.

Trimming removed 0 bases from V and 4 bases from J, with 4 bases in between. Looked up from germline, CDR1 is SGHAT and CDR2 is FQNNGV. The CDR3 contains 12 residues. Sequenced material: PBMCs. The rearrangement links TRBV11-2 to TRBJ2-7; no clear D gene. The sequence was obtained from a woman in her forties in good health and CMV-seronegative. CDR3 sequence: CASSLESYEQYF. DNA for the CDR3: TGTGCCAGCAGCTTAGAGTCGTACGAGCAGTACTTC.